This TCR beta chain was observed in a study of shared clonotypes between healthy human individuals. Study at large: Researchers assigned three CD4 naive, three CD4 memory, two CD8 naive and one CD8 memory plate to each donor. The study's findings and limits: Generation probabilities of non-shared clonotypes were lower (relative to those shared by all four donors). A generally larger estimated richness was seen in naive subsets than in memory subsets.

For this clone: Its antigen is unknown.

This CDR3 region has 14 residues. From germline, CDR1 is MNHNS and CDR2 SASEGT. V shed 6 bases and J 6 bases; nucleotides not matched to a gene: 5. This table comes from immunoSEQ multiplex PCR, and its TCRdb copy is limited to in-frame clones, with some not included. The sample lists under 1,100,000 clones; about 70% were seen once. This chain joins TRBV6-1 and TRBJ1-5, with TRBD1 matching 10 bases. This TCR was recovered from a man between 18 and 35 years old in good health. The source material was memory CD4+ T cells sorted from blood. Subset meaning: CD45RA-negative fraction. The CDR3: CASRGQGLGQPQHF. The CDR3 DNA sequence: TGTGCCAGCAGGGGACAGGGGCTCGGTCAGCCCCAGCATTTT.